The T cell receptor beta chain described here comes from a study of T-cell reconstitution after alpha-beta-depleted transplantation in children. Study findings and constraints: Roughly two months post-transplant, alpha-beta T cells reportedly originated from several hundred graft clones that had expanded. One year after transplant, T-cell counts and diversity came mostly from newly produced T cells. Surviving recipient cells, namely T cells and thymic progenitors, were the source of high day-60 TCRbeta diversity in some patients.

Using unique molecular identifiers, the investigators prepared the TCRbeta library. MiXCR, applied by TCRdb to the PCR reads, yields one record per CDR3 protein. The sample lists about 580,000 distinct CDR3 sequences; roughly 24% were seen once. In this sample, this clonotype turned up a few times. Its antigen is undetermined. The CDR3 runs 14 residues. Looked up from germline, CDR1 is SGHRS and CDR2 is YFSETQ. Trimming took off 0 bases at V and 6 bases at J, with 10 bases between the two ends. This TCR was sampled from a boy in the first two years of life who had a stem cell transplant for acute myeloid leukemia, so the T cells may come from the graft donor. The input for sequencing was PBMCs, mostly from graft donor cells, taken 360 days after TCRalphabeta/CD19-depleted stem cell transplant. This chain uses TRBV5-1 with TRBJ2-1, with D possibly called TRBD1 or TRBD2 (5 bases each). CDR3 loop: CASSLARGLNEQFF. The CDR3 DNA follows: TGCGCCAGCAGCTTGGCTCGGGGCCTCAATGAGCAGTTCTTC.